The rows below give T cell receptor beta chains drawn from one sample of a study of blood T cell repertoires in COVID-19. Here immunoSEQ multiplex PCR was the method, and the copy in TCRdb shows in-frame clones only, minus some. The sample lists 200,000 to 300,000 clones; more than 70% were seen once. Specimen: peripheral blood. The source is a woman of 80 years or more with COVID-19, enrolled during active disease. Both conserved end residues are part of each CDR3. The order of the fields is V gene, J gene, D gene, clone size, CDR3 length, CDR3 protein, CDR3 DNA. The D gene is left open where the match is weak. Part of the rows lack a size; the others show once, few, many or a class for expanded clones.

V: TRBV28
J: TRBJ1-1
D: .
size: .
length: 12
CDR3: CASRPLAAEAFF
DNA: TGTGCCAGCAGACCTCTCGCAGCTGAAGCTTTCTTT

V: TRBV30
J: TRBJ1-1
D: .
size: once
length: 12
CDR3: CAWTPGATEAFF
DNA: TGTGCCTGGACCCCAGGGGCCACTGAAGCTTTCTTT

V: TRBV5-1
J: TRBJ2-3
D: TRBD2
size: .
length: 14
CDR3: CASSTGGVSATQYF
DNA: TGCGCCAGCTCCACCGGGGGGGTGTCGGCTACGCAGTATTTT

V: TRBV19
J: TRBJ2-6
D: TRBD2
size: .
length: 17
CDR3: CASSIRGGTSGANVLTF
DNA: TGTGCCAGTAGTATTCGGGGGGGGACCTCTGGGGCCAACGTCCTGACTTTC

V: TRBV5-4
J: TRBJ1-2
D: .
size: .
length: 15
CDR3: CASSPGWSANYGYTF
DNA: TGTGCCAGCAGCCCCGGGTGGAGCGCTAACTATGGCTACACCTTC

V: TRBV7-2
J: TRBJ2-7
D: TRBD1
size: .
length: 16
CDR3: CASSPYTGGRSSKQYF
DNA: TGTGCCAGCAGCCCGTATACAGGGGGAAGGAGTTCGAAGCAGTACTTC

V: TRBV5-1
J: TRBJ2-7
D: .
size: .
length: 14
CDR3: CASSLELGPYEQYF
DNA: TGCGCCAGCAGCTTGGAACTAGGGCCCTACGAGCAGTACTTC

V: TRBV7-9
J: TRBJ2-5
D: TRBD1
size: .
length: 15
CDR3: CASSLTGGNLETQYF
DNA: TGTGCCAGCAGCCTAACAGGGGGAAATTTGGAGACCCAGTACTTC

V: TRBV2
J: TRBJ2-6
D: .
size: .
length: 15
CDR3: CASSAQLPGANVLTF
DNA: TGTGCCAGCAGTGCCCAGTTGCCTGGGGCCAACGTCCTGACTTTC

V: TRBV28
J: TRBJ1-3
D: .
size: .
length: 16
CDR3: CASSFRGGLSGNTIYF
DNA: TGTGCCAGCAGTTTCCGGGGAGGCCTCTCTGGAAACACCATATATTTT

V: TRBV7-2
J: TRBJ2-5
D: TRBD2
size: .
length: 17
CDR3: CASSLYRTSGGGETQYF
DNA: TGTGCCAGCAGCTTATACCGTACTAGCGGGGGGGGTGAGACCCAGTACTTC

V: TRBV18
J: TRBJ2-1
D: .
size: .
length: 13
CDR3: CASSPLGSGEQFF
DNA: TGTGCCAGCTCGCCTCTTGGGTCGGGTGAGCAGTTCTTC

V: TRBV29-1
J: TRBJ1-2
D: TRBD1
size: .
length: 14
CDR3: CSGGQGAYSYGYTF
DNA: TGCAGCGGCGGACAGGGGGCGTATAGCTATGGCTACACCTTC

V: TRBV20-1
J: TRBJ2-6
D: TRBD1
size: .
length: 15
CDR3: CSASEGAQGANVLTF
DNA: TGCAGTGCTAGTGAGGGGGCGCAAGGGGCCAACGTCCTGACTTTC

V: TRBV5-1
J: TRBJ1-6
D: TRBD1
size: .
length: 15
CDR3: CASSWAGGSNSPLHF
DNA: TGCGCCAGCAGCTGGGCAGGGGGCAGTAATTCACCCCTCCACTTT

V: TRBV15
J: TRBJ1-5
D: TRBD1
size: .
length: 20
CDR3: CATSARRLTGTGFSNQPQHF
DNA: TGTGCCACCAGCGCACGACGACTAACCGGGACAGGGTTTTCTAATCAGCCCCAGCATTTT

V: TRBV3-1/TRBV3-2
J: TRBJ2-2
D: TRBD2
size: once
length: 15
CDR3: CASSQTSGGTGELFF
DNA: TGTGCCAGCAGCCAGACTAGCGGGGGCACCGGGGAGCTGTTTTTT

V: TRBV5-6
J: TRBJ1-1
D: .
size: once
length: 14
CDR3: CASSLDQQGTEAFF
DNA: TGTGCCAGCAGCTTGGATCAGCAGGGAACTGAAGCTTTCTTT

V: TRBV2
J: TRBJ2-1
D: TRBD2
size: few
length: 13
CDR3: CASSLAGVGEQFF
DNA: TGTGCCAGCAGCCTAGCGGGCGTAGGTGAGCAGTTCTTC

V: TRBV3-1/TRBV3-2
J: TRBJ2-2
D: .
size: .
length: 14
CDR3: CASSLSAGTGELFF
DNA: TGTGCCAGCAGCCTCAGTGCGGGGACCGGGGAGCTGTTTTTT

V: TRBV7-9
J: TRBJ2-5
D: TRBD2
size: once
length: 14
CDR3: CASSRLAGEETQYF
DNA: TGTGCCAGCAGCCGACTAGCGGGGGAAGAGACCCAGTACTTC

V: TRBV5-6
J: TRBJ1-5
D: .
size: .
length: 13
CDR3: CASSFSTEGPQHF
DNA: TGTGCCAGCAGCTTCTCCACCGAGGGGCCCCAGCATTTT

V: TRBV10-3
J: TRBJ1-2
D: .
size: .
length: 13
CDR3: CAIRDRFNYGYTF
DNA: TGTGCCATCAGGGACAGATTTAACTATGGCTACACCTTC

V: TRBV4-2
J: TRBJ1-1
D: TRBD1
size: .
length: 18
CDR3: CASSQATTGVKGNTEAFF
DNA: TGTGCCAGCAGCCAAGCCACGACAGGGGTGAAGGGGAACACTGAAGCTTTCTTT

V: TRBV6-1
J: TRBJ1-6
D: TRBD1
size: once
length: 15
CDR3: CASSDMTGGNSPLHF
DNA: TGTGCCAGCAGTGATATGACAGGGGGTAATTCACCCCTCCACTTT

V: TRBV4-1
J: TRBJ1-2
D: TRBD1
size: .
length: 14
CDR3: CASSQTGKGAGYTF
DNA: TGCGCCAGCAGCCAGACAGGGAAAGGGGCCGGCTACACCTTC

V: TRBV19
J: TRBJ1-1
D: TRBD1
size: .
length: 17
CDR3: CASSMVRGRGQVTEAFF
DNA: TGTGCCAGTAGTATGGTACGTGGCAGGGGGCAGGTCACTGAAGCTTTCTTT

V: TRBV19
J: TRBJ1-4
D: TRBD1
size: .
length: 15
CDR3: CASSLGQGGNEKLFF
DNA: TGTGCCAGTAGTCTCGGACAGGGTGGTAATGAAAAACTGTTTTTT

V: TRBV18
J: TRBJ2-6
D: .
size: .
length: 19
CDR3: CASSPMVQGAAQGANVLTF
DNA: TGTGCCAGCTCACCAATGGTGCAGGGCGCTGCCCAGGGGGCCAACGTCCTGACTTTC

V: TRBV9
J: TRBJ1-1
D: .
size: .
length: 17
CDR3: CASSQSGRGSANTEAFF
DNA: TGTGCCAGCAGTCAGTCCGGACGGGGAAGCGCGAACACTGAAGCTTTCTTT

V: TRBV7-2
J: TRBJ2-2
D: .
size: .
length: 17
CDR3: CASSLAPARAKTGELFF
DNA: TGTGCCAGCAGCTTAGCGCCGGCCAGGGCGAAAACCGGGGAGCTGTTTTTT

V: TRBV10-3
J: TRBJ2-5
D: .
size: .
length: 13
CDR3: CAISQGGKETQYF
DNA: TGTGCCATCAGCCAGGGGGGAAAAGAGACCCAGTACTTC

V: TRBV28
J: TRBJ1-6
D: .
size: .
length: 12
CDR3: CASRQLNSPLHF
DNA: TGTGCCAGCCGACAGCTTAATTCACCCCTCCACTTT

V: TRBV10-3
J: TRBJ1-2
D: .
size: .
length: 14
CDR3: CAISGGQANYGYTF
DNA: TGTGCCATCAGTGGGGGGCAGGCTAACTATGGCTACACCTTC

V: TRBV5-1
J: TRBJ2-1
D: TRBD2
size: .
length: 15
CDR3: CASSSGTSSSNEQFF
DNA: TGCGCCAGCAGTTCCGGGACTAGCAGCAGTAATGAGCAGTTCTTC

V: TRBV5-6
J: TRBJ1-3
D: .
size: few
length: 14
CDR3: CASRQGGSGNTIYF
DNA: TGTGCCAGCAGACAGGGTGGGTCCGGAAACACCATATATTTT

V: TRBV5-1
J: TRBJ2-7
D: TRBD1
size: .
length: 14
CDR3: CASSLEGGPYEQYF
DNA: TGCGCCAGCAGCTTGGAAGGGGGCCCCTACGAGCAGTACTTC